These T cell receptor beta chains were read from a single sample in a study of blood T cell repertoires in COVID-19. Generated by immunoSEQ multiplex PCR, the TCRdb table keeps only in-frame clones and is missing some. The table lists 180,000 or so clones, approximately 80% of them singletons, with 13% in the top ten. Sequencing was performed on PBMCs or T cells enriched from blood (not recorded which). The receptors originated from a woman aged 55-70 years who had recovered from COVID-19. The conserved cysteine and the conserved F or W are not part of the CDR3 here.

cdr3_length: 12
v_call: TRBV2
cdr3_aa: ASLRSASSYEQY

cdr3_length: 11
v_call: TRBV28
cdr3_aa: ASRGGSWHEQF

cdr3_length: 9
v_call: TRBV27
cdr3_aa: ASSSRAEQY

cdr3_length: 11
v_call: TRBV30
cdr3_aa: AWRTGANYGYT

cdr3_length: 12
v_call: TRBV28
cdr3_aa: ASSPLQGSGGYT

cdr3_length: 13
v_call: TRBV28
cdr3_aa: ASSLFRGSWQPQH

cdr3_length: 11
v_call: TRBV10-3
cdr3_aa: AAGGDRSYEQY

cdr3_length: 13
v_call: TRBV18
cdr3_aa: ASSQTQGFYTEAF

cdr3_length: 11
v_call: TRBV6-1
cdr3_aa: ASSESWNTEAF

cdr3_length: 15
v_call: TRBV5-1
cdr3_aa: ASSRGLAGGVTDTQY

cdr3_length: 11
v_call: TRBV5-1
cdr3_aa: ASSLGANEKLF

cdr3_length: 13
v_call: TRBV2
cdr3_aa: ASRIDRGLGGEQF

cdr3_length: 11
v_call: TRBV5-4
cdr3_aa: ASSRGASYEQY

cdr3_length: 12
v_call: TRBV10-3
cdr3_aa: AISVDSVYNEQF

cdr3_length: 13
v_call: TRBV18
cdr3_aa: ASSPLRDSLDEQY

cdr3_length: 11
v_call: TRBV9
cdr3_aa: ASSPEVFAEQY

cdr3_length: 14
v_call: TRBV19
cdr3_aa: ASSLRQGGYQETQY

cdr3_length: 14
v_call: TRBV5-1
cdr3_aa: ASSSQSNSGANVLT

cdr3_length: 14
v_call: TRBV5-6
cdr3_aa: ASSRLADRANQPQH

cdr3_length: 11
v_call: TRBV6-4
cdr3_aa: ASSAEHGEKLF